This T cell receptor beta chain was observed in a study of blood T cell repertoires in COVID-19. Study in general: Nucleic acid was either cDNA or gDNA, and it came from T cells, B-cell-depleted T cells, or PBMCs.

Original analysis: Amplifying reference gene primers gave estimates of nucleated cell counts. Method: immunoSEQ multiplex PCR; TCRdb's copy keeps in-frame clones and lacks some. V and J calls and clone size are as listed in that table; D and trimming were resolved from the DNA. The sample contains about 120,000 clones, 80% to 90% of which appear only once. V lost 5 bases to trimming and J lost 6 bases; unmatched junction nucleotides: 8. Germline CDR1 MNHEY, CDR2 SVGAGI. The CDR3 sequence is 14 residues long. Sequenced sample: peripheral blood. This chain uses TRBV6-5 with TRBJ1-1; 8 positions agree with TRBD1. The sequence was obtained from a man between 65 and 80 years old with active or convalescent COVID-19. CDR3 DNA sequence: TGTGCCAGCAGTATGACAGGGGATATCGCTGAAGCTTTCTTT. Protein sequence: CASSMTGDIAEAFF.